Listed below are T cell receptor beta chains from one sample, sequenced in a study of T-cell reconstitution after alpha-beta-depleted transplantation in children. TCRdb called the PCR reads again in MiXCR, with one record for every CDR3 protein. Among approximately 390,000 distinct CDR3 sequences listed, approximately 11% were seen once. Sequences were derived from PBMCs from the stem cell graft donor, sampled from the stem cell graft. The receptors here all came from a human donor who donated a stem cell graft to a child with acute myeloid leukemia. Each CDR3 is given with its conserved first and last residue. A D gene is named only where the DNA matches it firmly. Rows give clone size only sometimes, using once, few, many, or a class for an expanded clone.

TRBV12-3/TRBV12-4	-	many	TRBJ2-1	TGCGCCAGCAGCTTGGGTGGGCCCTACAATGAGCAGTTCTTC	CASSLGGPYNEQFF
TRBV20-1	-	few	TRBJ2-5	TGCAGTGCTAGAGCTCGGGGCGGGGCTCGGGAGACCCAGTACTTC	CSARARGGARETQYF
TRBV20-1	TRBD2	few	TRBJ2-1	TGCAGTGCTAGAGCCCCACTAGCGGCCTACAATGAGCAGTTCTTC	CSARAPLAAYNEQFF
TRBV5-1	TRBD1	few	TRBJ1-5	TGCGCCAGCAGCTCCGGGGACAGGGCCCAGCCCCAGCATTTT	CASSSGDRAQPQHF
TRBV29-1	TRBD2	few	TRBJ2-1	TGCAGCGGGGGTGGCGGCGGGAGCTCCTACAATGAGCAGTTCTTC	CSGGGGGSSYNEQFF
TRBV20-1	-	-	TRBJ2-3	TGCAGTGCTAGAGATTTCCGGGTGCTCGATACGCAGTATTTT	CSARDFRVLDTQYF
TRBV5-1	TRBD1	few	TRBJ2-3	TGCGCCAGCGCGGACAGGTTATTCACAGATACGCAGTATTTT	CASADRLFTDTQYF
TRBV6-2/TRBV6-3	TRBD2	-	TRBJ2-1	TGTGCCATCAAGGCGGGGGACCCTTTTGGACTAGCGGGGACCTACAATGAGCAGTTCTTC	CAIKAGDPFGLAGTYNEQFF
TRBV29-1	-	many	TRBJ2-7	TGCAGCGTTGCACAGGACCACTACGAGCAGTACTTC	CSVAQDHYEQYF
TRBV7-9	TRBD1	-	TRBJ1-2	TGTGCCAGCAGCAATACACAGGGGGCGTTCAATGGCTACACCTTC	CASSNTQGAFNGYTF
TRBV5-1	TRBD1	-	TRBJ2-5	TGCGCCAGCCTCCAGGGCGGGACAGGGCGGGAGACCCAGTACTTC	CASLQGGTGRETQYF
TRBV18	-	few	TRBJ2-1	TGTGCCAGCTCACCACGGACACCCAGCTCCTACAATGAGCAGTTCTTC	CASSPRTPSSYNEQFF
TRBV24-1	-	few	TRBJ2-3	TGTGCCACCAGTGATCCAGACCGGGCTGATACGCAGTATTTT	CATSDPDRADTQYF
TRBV20-1	-	-	TRBJ2-7	TGCAGTGCTAGAGATCGGGGGAACCCCTACGAGCAGTACTTC	CSARDRGNPYEQYF
TRBV9	-	-	TRBJ1-6	TGTGCCAGCAGCGCCTGGGGGGCCCCAGATTCACCCCTCCACTTT	CASSAWGAPDSPLHF
TRBV4-1	-	few	TRBJ1-2	TGCGCCAGCAGCCAGGAGCGAGTTTTGAGGGATGGCTACACCTTC	CASSQERVLRDGYTF
TRBV5-5	-	many	TRBJ2-3	TGTGCCAGCAGCCTGATAGTTTTTTCGGCAGATACGCAGTATTTT	CASSLIVFSADTQYF
TRBV12-3/TRBV12-4	-	-	TRBJ2-1	TGTGCCAGCAGCCCCAGTGACAATGAGCAGTTCTTC	CASSPSDNEQFF
TRBV13	-	-	TRBJ2-7	TGTGCCAGCAGCTTCGGGCTCCTCTCCTACGAGCAGTACTTC	CASSFGLLSYEQYF
TRBV10-3	-	-	TRBJ1-2	TGTGCCATCAGTGAGGGAAGCTATGGCTACACCTTC	CAISEGSYGYTF
TRBV20-1	TRBD2	few	TRBJ2-7	TGCAGTGCTAACGGACTAGCGGGCTACGAGCAGTACTTC	CSANGLAGYEQYF
TRBV6-5	-	-	TRBJ2-3	TGTGCCAGCTTCGGTAACACAGATACGCAGTATTTT	CASFGNTDTQYF
TRBV29-1	TRBD1	many	TRBJ2-5	TGCAGCGTGCCGGGACAGCCGCAGGAGACCCAGTACTTC	CSVPGQPQETQYF
TRBV20-1	TRBD2	-	TRBJ2-7	TGCAGTGCTAGGGGGACTAGCGGGATCGCAGACGAGCAGTACTTC	CSARGTSGIADEQYF
TRBV7-8	-	few	TRBJ1-1	TGTGCCAGCAGGGAACTGGGAACTGAAGCTTTCTTT	CASRELGTEAFF
TRBV18	TRBD2	few	TRBJ2-1	TGTGCCAGCTCTCGACCCGGGACTAGCGGAAGGGACAATGAGCAGTTCTTC	CASSRPGTSGRDNEQFF
TRBV29-1	-	-	TRBJ2-5	TGCAGCGTTGTTCAGGGAGCCCAGACCCAGTACTTC	CSVVQGAQTQYF
TRBV6-1	-	-	TRBJ2-1	TGTGCCATAGGGTCGTGGTCCTACAATGAGCAGTTCTTC	CAIGSWSYNEQFF
TRBV7-2	-	few	TRBJ2-7	TGTGCCAGCAGCTTAGAGTCCCACGAGCAGTACTTC	CASSLESHEQYF
TRBV7-2	TRBD2	many	TRBJ2-2	TGTGCCAGCAGCTTGGCTAGCGGTCAACGGGGGGAGCTGTTTTTT	CASSLASGQRGELFF
TRBV6-1	-	-	TRBJ2-5	TGTGCCAGCAGTGAGATGACCGGACTGGACCAAGAGACCCAGTACTTC	CASSEMTGLDQETQYF
TRBV10-3	TRBD1	few	TRBJ2-3	TGTGCCATCAGTCCCCCAGGGACAGGGGAACACACAGATACGCAGTATTTT	CAISPPGTGEHTDTQYF
TRBV21-1	-	few	TRBJ2-7	TGTGCCACCATCAGGGTCACTGTCCGGCCGGGAACCTACGAGCAGTACTTC	CATIRVTVRPGTYEQYF
TRBV29-1	-	-	TRBJ2-3	TGCAGCGTTGAGCCGGGAGCCGTCCAGTATTTT	CSVEPGAVQYF
TRBV10-3	TRBD1	few	TRBJ2-7	TGTGCCACCGCCGGGACAGCGTACGAGCAGTACTTC	CATAGTAYEQYF
TRBV12-3/TRBV12-4	TRBD1	many	TRBJ2-1	TGTGCCAGCAGTTTAGGGACAGGGTTTTACAATGAGCAGTTCTTC	CASSLGTGFYNEQFF
TRBV7-2	-	-	TRBJ1-2	TGTGCCAGCAGCATACGACAGGATACTAACTATGGCTACACCTTC	CASSIRQDTNYGYTF
TRBV10-3	TRBD2	-	TRBJ2-1	TGTGCCATCAGTGATATAGCGGGGGCCTACAATGAGCAGTTCTTC	CAISDIAGAYNEQFF
TRBV14	-	many	TRBJ1-5	TGTGCCAGCAGCCAAGAATCCAATCAGCCCCAGCATTTT	CASSQESNQPQHF
TRBV18	TRBD1	many	TRBJ2-5	TGTGCCAGCTCACGAGGACAGGAAGAGACCCAGTACTTC	CASSRGQEETQYF
TRBV18	-	few	TRBJ2-2	TGTGCCAGCTCACCAATCATGAAACAAGACACCGGGGAGCTGTTTTTT	CASSPIMKQDTGELFF
TRBV7-3	TRBD2	-	TRBJ2-3	TGTGCCAGCGGTTTAGCGGGAGGATTTTCAGATACGCAGTATTTT	CASGLAGGFSDTQYF
TRBV11-2	-	few	TRBJ2-3	TGTGCCAGCAGCTTTCCAGGGGTAGATACGCAGTATTTT	CASSFPGVDTQYF
TRBV3-1	TRBD2	few	TRBJ2-5	TGTGCCAGCAGCCAACTAGCGGACCAAGAGACCCAGTACTTC	CASSQLADQETQYF
TRBV29-1	-	few	TRBJ2-7	TGCAGCGTTTGGTGGGGAGGACAACCATACGAGCAGTACTTC	CSVWWGGQPYEQYF
TRBV6-5	TRBD1	-	TRBJ2-3	TGTGCCAGCAGTTACGGTCGGCAGGGGGCAGATACGCAGTATTTT	CASSYGRQGADTQYF
TRBV4-1	-	few	TRBJ2-5	TGCGCCAGCAGCCAGGCCTGGGGACGGGTCCAAGAGACCCAGTACTTC	CASSQAWGRVQETQYF
TRBV3-1	-	few	TRBJ2-5	TGTGCCAGCTGCCAAGACAGCCCTAGCGTTGGCCGGGTGACCCAGTACTTC	CASCQDSPSVGRVTQYF
TRBV5-1	TRBD1	few	TRBJ2-6	TGCGCCAGCAGCGAAAGGACAGGGGTCTTCTCTGGGGCCAACGTCCTGACTTTC	CASSERTGVFSGANVLTF
TRBV20-1	-	-	TRBJ2-5	TGCAGTGCTAGTAGGCTAGCGCCCCAAGAGACCCAGTACTTC	CSASRLAPQETQYF
TRBV29-1	-	many	TRBJ2-3	TGCAGCGTTGAGGGGCCGGGTAGCACAGATACGCAGTATTTT	CSVEGPGSTDTQYF
TRBV7-9	-	many	TRBJ1-1	TGTGCCAGCAGCTTGGCAGACAGACTTAACACTGAAGCTTTCTTT	CASSLADRLNTEAFF
TRBV29-1	-	-	TRBJ2-5	TGCAGCGTTGCATCAGAGACCCAGTACTTC	CSVASETQYF
TRBV20-1	TRBD2	-	TRBJ2-2	TGCAGTGCTAGCCGACTAGCGGGAGTGGATACCGGGGAGCTGTTTTTT	CSASRLAGVDTGELFF